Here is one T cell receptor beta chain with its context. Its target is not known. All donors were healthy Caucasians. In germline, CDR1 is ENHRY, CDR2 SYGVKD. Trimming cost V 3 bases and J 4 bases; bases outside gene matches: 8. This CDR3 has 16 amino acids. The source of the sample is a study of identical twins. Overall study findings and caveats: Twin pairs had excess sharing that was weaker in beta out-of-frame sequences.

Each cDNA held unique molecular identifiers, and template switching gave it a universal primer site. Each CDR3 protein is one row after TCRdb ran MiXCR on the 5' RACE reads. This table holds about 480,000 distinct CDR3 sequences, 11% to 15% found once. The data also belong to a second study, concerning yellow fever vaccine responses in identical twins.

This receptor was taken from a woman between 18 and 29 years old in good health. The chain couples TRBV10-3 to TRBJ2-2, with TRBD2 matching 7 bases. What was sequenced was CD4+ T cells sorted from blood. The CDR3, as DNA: TGTGCCATCAGTGACCCGACCCGCGGGGGCACCGGGGAGCTGTTTTTT. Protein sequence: CAISDPTRGGTGELFF.